This T cell receptor (beta chain) was sequenced during a study of post-analysis software for immune sequencing data. For the study at large: Recorded subtypes: relapsing-remitting, secondary progressive, progressive-relapsing; some patients unannotated. Study-level points and caveats: Batch-matched samples strongly co-clustered by F measure.

Unique molecular identifiers had been added to the TCR beta cDNA libraries. The yield from roughly 1 to 10 million T cells was approximately 500,000 cDNA molecules in total. TCRdb analysed the PCR reads with MiXCR anew, one entry per CDR3 protein. The data hold approximately 730,000 distinct CDR3 sequences, with about 32% observed a single time. This clonotype was counted at least ten times. Its antigen is not known. The receptor comes from a girl between 10 and 17 years old with multiple sclerosis. The sequenced sample was blood.

The chain's CDR3 is CAISEVGDTQYF. The CDR3 DNA sequence: TGTGCCATCAGCGAGGTGGGGGATACGCAGTATTTT. V usage is TRBV10-3 and J usage is TRBJ2-3; D remains unclear. The CDR3 spans 12 residues. Trimming left V 6 bases short and J 6 bases short, with 10 bases between. The germline V gene encodes CDR1 ENHRY and CDR2 SYGVKD.